This paragraph reports one TCR beta chain. The data are from a study of CD8 T cells in Susac syndrome. With random hexamers, 0.5 to 1 ug RNA was reverse transcribed. Across 54 Vbeta and 13 Jbeta, TCR beta CDR3 was amplified with immunoSEQ multiplex PCR. In TCRdb, the immunoSEQ multiplex PCR reads were re-called with MiXCR into one record per CDR3 protein. The sample gives around 180,000 distinct CDR3 sequences, around 94% of which show up once; roughly 0.11% is in the top ten. V lost 7 bases and J lost 4, with 11 bases in between. Germline V gives CDR1 SQVTM, CDR2 ANQGSEA. The CDR3 totals 12 residues. This TCR derives from a human donor with Susac syndrome. The sample was CD4+ T cells from PBMCs. This chain connects TRBV29-1 to TRBJ2-1; D unclear. The CDR3 is CSGAWVYNEQFF. The CDR3 bases are TGCAGCGGCGCGTGGGTTTACAATGAGCAGTTCTTC.